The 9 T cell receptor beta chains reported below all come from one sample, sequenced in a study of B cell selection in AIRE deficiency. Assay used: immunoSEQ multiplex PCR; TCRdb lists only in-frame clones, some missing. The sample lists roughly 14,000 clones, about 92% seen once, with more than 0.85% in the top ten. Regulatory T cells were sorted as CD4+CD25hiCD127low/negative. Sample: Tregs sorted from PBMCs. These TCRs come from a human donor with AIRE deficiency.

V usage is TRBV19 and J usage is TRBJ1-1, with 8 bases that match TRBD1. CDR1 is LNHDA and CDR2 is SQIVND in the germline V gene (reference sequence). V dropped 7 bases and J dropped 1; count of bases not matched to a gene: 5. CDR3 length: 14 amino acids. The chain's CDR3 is CASTRTGTNTEAFF. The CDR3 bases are TGTGCCAGTACCCGGACAGGGACGAACACTGAAGCTTTCTTT.

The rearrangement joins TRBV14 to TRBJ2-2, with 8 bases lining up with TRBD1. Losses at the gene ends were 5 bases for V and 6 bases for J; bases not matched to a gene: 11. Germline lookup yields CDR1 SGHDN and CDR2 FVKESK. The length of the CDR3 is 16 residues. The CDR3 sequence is CASSGRDRPHAGELFF. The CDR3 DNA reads TGTGCCAGCAGCGGACGGGACAGGCCCCACGCCGGGGAGCTGTTTTTT.

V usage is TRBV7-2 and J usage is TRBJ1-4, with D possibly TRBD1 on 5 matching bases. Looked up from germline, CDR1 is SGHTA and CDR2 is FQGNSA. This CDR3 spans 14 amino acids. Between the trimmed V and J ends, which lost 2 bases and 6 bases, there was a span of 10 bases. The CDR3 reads CASSLQGRDEKLFF. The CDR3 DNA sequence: TGTGCCAGCAGCTTACAGGGTCGGGATGAAAAACTGTTTTTT.

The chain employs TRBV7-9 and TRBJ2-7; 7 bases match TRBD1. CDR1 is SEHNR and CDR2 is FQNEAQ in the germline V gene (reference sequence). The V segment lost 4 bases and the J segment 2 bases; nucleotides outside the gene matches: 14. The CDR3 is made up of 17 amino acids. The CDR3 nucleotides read TGTGCCAGCAGCTCGTGGACCCGGCAGGGGGAAACCTACGAGCAGTACTTC. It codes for CASSSWTRQGETYEQYF.

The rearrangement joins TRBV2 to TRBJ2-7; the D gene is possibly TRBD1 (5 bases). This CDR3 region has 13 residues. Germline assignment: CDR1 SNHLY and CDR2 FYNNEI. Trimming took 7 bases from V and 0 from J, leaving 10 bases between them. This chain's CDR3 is CASTPRVSYEQYF. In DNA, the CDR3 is TGTGCCAGCACACCCAGGGTCTCCTACGAGCAGTACTTC. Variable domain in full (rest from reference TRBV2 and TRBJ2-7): EPEVTQTPSHQVTQMGQEVILRCVPISNHLYFYWYRQILGQKVEFLVSFYNNEISEKSEIFDDQFSVERPDGSNFTLKIRSTKLEDSAMYFCASTPRVSYEQYFGPGTRLTVT.

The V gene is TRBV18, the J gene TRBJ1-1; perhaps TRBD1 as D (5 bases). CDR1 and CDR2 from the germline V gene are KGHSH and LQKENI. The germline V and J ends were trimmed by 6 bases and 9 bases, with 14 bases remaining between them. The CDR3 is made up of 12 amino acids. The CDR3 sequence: CASSLPGGQAFF. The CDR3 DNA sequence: TGTGCCAGCTCTCTTCCGGGGGGACAAGCTTTCTTT.

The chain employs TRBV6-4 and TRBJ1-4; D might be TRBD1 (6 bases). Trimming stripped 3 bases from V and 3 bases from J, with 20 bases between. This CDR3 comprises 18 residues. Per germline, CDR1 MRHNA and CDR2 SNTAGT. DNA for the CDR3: TGTGCCAGCAGTGAGGGGGCTGCCACAGGGAGGGCTAATGAAAAACTGTTTTTT. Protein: CASSEGAATGRANEKLFF.

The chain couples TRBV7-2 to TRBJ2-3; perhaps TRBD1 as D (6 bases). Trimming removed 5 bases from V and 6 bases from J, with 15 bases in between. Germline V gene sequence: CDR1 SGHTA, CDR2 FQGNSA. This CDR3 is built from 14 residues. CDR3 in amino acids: CASSLVMGADTQYF. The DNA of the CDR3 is TGTGCCAGCAGCCTAGTTATGGGGGCCGATACGCAGTATTTT.

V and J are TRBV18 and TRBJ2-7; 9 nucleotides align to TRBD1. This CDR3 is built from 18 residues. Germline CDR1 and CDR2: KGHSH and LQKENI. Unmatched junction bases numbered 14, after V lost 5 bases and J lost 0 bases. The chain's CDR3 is CASSATGTGIDSSYEQYF. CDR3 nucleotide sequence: TGTGCCAGCTCAGCTACCGGGACAGGGATTGATAGCTCCTACGAGCAGTACTTC.